A selection of T cell receptor beta chains follows, all from one sample in a study of cytomegalovirus exposure and HLA in healthy donors. Sequencing used immunoSEQ multiplex PCR; TCRdb keeps in-frame clones, though not all of them. The sample carries 90,000 to 100,000 clones, about 80% recorded once. The specimen was PBMCs. The receptor set was obtained from a woman aged 55 to 70 in good health and CMV-seronegative. CDR3s include the opening cysteine and the closing phenylalanine or tryptophan. The D gene is left open where the match is weak. A row's size may be missing; if present it is once, few, many or a size class.

>TRBD1|TRBJ1-6|-|TRBV5-1
CASSAGGQGRNSPLHF
TGCGCCAGCAGCGCGGGAGGACAGGGGAGAAATTCACCCCTCCACTTT
>-|TRBJ1-2|-|TRBV28
CASSIVRGGYTF
TGTGCCAGCAGTATCGTAAGGGGTGGCTACACCTTC
>-|TRBJ2-2|few|TRBV7-7
CASSPLSGLYTGELFF
TGTGCCAGCAGCCCGTTGAGCGGGCTCTACACCGGGGAGCTGTTTTTT
>TRBD1|TRBJ2-5|-|TRBV28
CASSLRTTGTGFRETQYF
TGTGCCAGCAGTTTAAGAACCACCGGGACAGGGTTTCGGGAGACCCAGTACTTC
>-|TRBJ2-5|once|TRBV27
CASSSNPGQETQYF
TGTGCCAGCAGTTCGAACCCGGGACAAGAGACCCAGTACTTC
>-|TRBJ2-1|-|TRBV5-1
CASSSDSSPYNEQFF
TGCGCCAGCAGCTCGGACAGTTCGCCTTACAATGAGCAGTTCTTC
>TRBD1|TRBJ2-1|-|TRBV2
CASSGTGQKQFF
TGTGCCAGCAGTGGGACAGGACAGAAGCAGTTCTTC
>TRBD1|TRBJ1-4|-|TRBV2
CASSEYRGTNEKLFF
TGTGCCAGCAGTGAATACAGGGGCACTAATGAAAAACTGTTTTTT
>-|TRBJ2-3|-|TRBV30
CAWSVPTSDTQYF
TGTGCCTGGAGTGTACCTACCTCAGATACGCAGTATTTT
>-|TRBJ2-7|-|TRBV27
CASSLSAQRAPSYEQYF
TGTGCCAGCAGTTTATCCGCTCAGCGGGCACCCTCCTACGAGCAGTACTTC
>TRBD2|TRBJ2-7|-|TRBV7-2
CASSLLAGSYEQYF
TGTGCCAGCAGCCTACTAGCGGGTTCCTACGAGCAGTACTTC
>TRBD2|TRBJ2-1|once|TRBV27
CASSLLSTSGGFYNEQFF
TGTGCCAGCAGTCTCCTTTCGACTAGCGGGGGCTTTTACAATGAGCAGTTCTTC
>TRBD1|TRBJ2-2|-|TRBV5-1
CASSWTGQGGAGELFF
TGCGCCAGCAGCTGGACGGGACAGGGAGGCGCCGGGGAGCTGTTTTTT
>-|TRBJ1-6|-|TRBV6-5
CASSPGQYSPLHF
TGTGCCAGCAGCCCCGGACAGTATTCACCCCTCCACTTT
>TRBD2|TRBJ2-7|once|TRBV6-5
CASRGGLGREQYF
TGTGCCAGCAGAGGGGGACTAGGCAGGGAGCAGTACTTC
>TRBD1|TRBJ1-2|-|TRBV19
CASNSGTANYGYTF
TGTGCCAGTAACTCCGGGACAGCTAACTATGGCTACACCTTC
>TRBD1|TRBJ2-7|-|TRBV4-1
CASSHNNRDRGYEQYF
TGCGCCAGCAGCCACAATAACCGGGACAGGGGCTACGAGCAGTACTTC
>TRBD1|TRBJ2-7|-|TRBV15
CATSRAQGEYEQYF
TGTGCCACCAGCAGAGCCCAGGGGGAGTACGAGCAGTACTTC
>-|TRBJ2-5|-|TRBV4-3
CASSQDRGLETQYF
TGCGCCAGCAGCCAAGACAGAGGGTTGGAGACCCAGTACTTC
>TRBD1|TRBJ1-5|once|TRBV5-1
CASSLSTGGNQPQHF
TGCGCCAGCAGCTTATCCACAGGGGGAAATCAGCCCCAGCATTTT
>TRBD1|TRBJ1-1|-|TRBV28
CASSLEPGQGVTEAFF
TGTGCCAGCAGCCTGGAACCGGGACAGGGAGTTACTGAAGCTTTCTTT
>TRBD1|TRBJ2-7|-|TRBV5-1
CASSPWGQGAHEQYF
TGCGCCAGCAGCCCATGGGGACAGGGGGCCCACGAGCAGTACTTC
>-|TRBJ1-1|-|TRBV27
CASSRGRGNTEAFF
TGTGCCAGCAGCCGTGGGAGGGGAAACACTGAAGCTTTCTTT
>-|TRBJ1-1|-|TRBV7-8
CASSLAGGVSTEAFF
TGTGCCAGCAGCTTAGCGGGGGGGGTAAGCACTGAAGCTTTCTTT
>-|TRBJ2-3|-|TRBV18
CASSPFSGATDTQYF
TGTGCCAGCTCACCTTTCAGCGGAGCAACAGATACGCAGTATTTT
>-|TRBJ2-1|-|TRBV2
CASSDWSGGDNEQFF
TGTGCCAGCAGTGACTGGTCGGGTGGTGACAATGAGCAGTTCTTC
>-|TRBJ2-3|-|TRBV6-4
CASSIQGGSDTQYF
TGTGCCAGCAGTATACAGGGCGGATCAGATACGCAGTATTTT
>TRBD1|TRBJ2-7|-|TRBV4-3
CASSRDRGRGYEQYF
TGCGCCAGCAGCCGGGACAGGGGAAGAGGCTACGAGCAGTACTTC
>TRBD1|TRBJ1-6|few|TRBV19
CASSMAPGTGVDSPLHF
TGTGCCAGTAGTATGGCACCTGGGACAGGGGTCGATTCACCCCTCCACTTT
>-|TRBJ1-1|-|TRBV10-1
CASSESGGTEAFF
TGCGCCAGCAGTGAGTCTGGAGGCACTGAAGCTTTCTTT
>TRBD1|TRBJ1-4|-|TRBV6-5
CASSYSRQGEVEKLFF
TGTGCCAGCAGTTACTCGCGACAGGGGGAGGTCGAAAAACTGTTTTTT
>-|TRBJ1-1|-|TRBV5-4
CASSLGTAPMNTEAFF
TGTGCCAGCAGCTTGGGAACAGCCCCAATGAACACTGAAGCTTTCTTT
>TRBD2|TRBJ2-5|-|TRBV7-2
CASSRRGEETQYF
TGTGCCAGCAGCCGCCGGGGGGAAGAGACCCAGTACTTC
>-|TRBJ2-6|-|TRBV9
CASSVGALSGANVLTF
TGTGCCAGCAGCGTAGGGGCGCTCTCTGGGGCCAACGTCCTGACTTTC
>TRBD1|TRBJ2-7|once|TRBV18
CASSPREGQADSYEQYF
TGTGCCAGCTCACCACGCGAGGGACAGGCGGACTCCTACGAGCAGTACTTC
>TRBD1|TRBJ2-3|once|TRBV4-3
CASSHRFRGTADTQYF
TGCGCCAGCAGCCACCGCTTCAGGGGGACAGCAGATACGCAGTATTTT
>-|TRBJ1-5|-|TRBV6-6
CASRFIEAGNQPQHF
TGTGCCAGCAGATTCATAGAAGCCGGCAATCAGCCCCAGCATTTT
>-|TRBJ1-6|-|TRBV7-2
CASRAGQNYNSPLHF
TGTGCCAGCAGGGCGGGGCAGAACTATAATTCACCCCTCCACTTT
>-|TRBJ2-7|-|TRBV19
CASSIGDSQTYEQYF
TGTGCCAGTAGTATAGGAGACAGCCAAACCTACGAGCAGTACTTC
>-|TRBJ2-1|-|TRBV25-1
CASSGTAGALRGDEQFF
TGTGCCAGCAGTGGGACGGCAGGGGCTCTCAGGGGGGATGAGCAGTTCTTC
>TRBD1|TRBJ1-4|-|TRBV4-3
CASSQATSDRGSEKLFF
TGCGCCAGCAGCCAAGCGACATCGGACAGGGGATCTGAAAAACTGTTTTTT
>TRBD2|TRBJ2-7|once|TRBV10-3
CAISVSLADSYEQYF
TGTGCCATCAGTGTCTCGCTAGCGGATTCCTACGAGCAGTACTTC
>-|TRBJ1-5|-|TRBV6-5
CASSPQGRINQPQHF
TGTGCCAGCAGCCCACAGGGAAGGATCAATCAGCCCCAGCATTTT
>TRBD1|TRBJ2-1|once|TRBV5-6
CASSLTGVDNEQFF
TGTGCCAGCAGCTTAACAGGGGTCGACAATGAGCAGTTCTTC
>-|TRBJ1-2|-|TRBV7-8
CASSSNRRPRLYGYTF
TGTGCCAGCAGCTCTAACCGTAGGCCCAGACTTTATGGCTACACCTTC
>TRBD2|TRBJ2-1|-|TRBV27
CASSLGLAGGNEQFF
TGTGCCAGCAGTTTGGGACTAGCGGGAGGCAATGAGCAGTTCTTC
>-|TRBJ2-5|-|TRBV5-1
CASSLLGQRQETQYF
TGCGCCAGCAGCTTGCTTGGACAGAGACAAGAGACCCAGTACTTC